A single sample is the source of the 28 T cell receptor beta chains below, sequenced in a study of blood T cell repertoires in COVID-19. Generated by immunoSEQ multiplex PCR, the TCRdb table keeps only in-frame clones and is missing some. The sample shows about 140,000 clones, roughly 88% of them seen only once. Sequencing was performed on peripheral blood. All receptors come from a woman aged 55 to 70 with acute or convalescent COVID-19.

The sample holds a few counts of this clone. The V and J genes are TRBV16 and TRBJ1-2; 8 bases are shared with TRBD1. The CDR3 contains 13 residues. With V trimmed by 4 bases and J by 6 bases, 4 bases remained unmatched. CDR1 KGHSY and CDR2 FQNENV come from the germline V gene. As DNA, the CDR3 is TGTGCCAGCAGCCCGCAGGGGGCTCATGGCTACACCTTC. Amino acid sequence: CASSPQGAHGYTF.

The genes are TRBV28 and TRBJ1-2; no clear D gene. The V gene lost 4 bases and the J gene lost 4 bases, with 10 bases spanning the gap. In germline, CDR1 is MDHEN, CDR2 SYDVKM. This CDR3 is built from 13 residues. This chain's CDR3 is CASSSPGSYGYTF. CDR3 nucleotide sequence: TGTGCCAGCAGTTCCCCGGGGAGCTATGGCTACACCTTC.

The rearrangement links TRBV6-6 to TRBJ1-1; D is uncertain. Trimming cost V 2 bases and J 1 base, with 11 bases left between them. This CDR3 region has 15 residues. The V gene's germline CDR1 is MNHNY and CDR2 SVGAGI (reference sequence). The CDR3, as DNA: TGTGCCAGCAGTTACGGCAGGAACGCGAACACTGAAGCTTTCTTT. Protein sequence: CASSYGRNANTEAFF.

Comments on this clone: One end of the junction does not line up with germline, which may come from a read error. V and J are TRBV7-7 and TRBJ2-2; D uncertain. The CDR3 runs 14 residues. Germline-derived CDR1 and CDR2 are SSHAT and FNYEAQ (reference sequence). CDR3 DNA: TGTGCTAGCAGCCAAAACGCGCACACCGGGGAGCTGTTTTTT. Protein: CASSQNAHTGELFF.

This clone was recorded a few times. This chain uses TRBV30 with TRBJ1-6, with TRBD1 identical over 7 bases. From germline, CDR1 is GTSNPN and CDR2 SVGIG (reference sequence). J lost 8 bases, V lost 2 bases, and 6 bases had no gene match. The CDR3 consists of 14 residues. CDR3 coding DNA: TGTGCCTGGAGTTGGGGGACAGTCGATTCACCCCTCCACTTT. Protein sequence: CAWSWGTVDSPLHF.

This chain joins TRBV4-2 and TRBJ2-7, with D tentatively TRBD1 (6 bases). Trimming took off 1 base at V and 4 bases at J, with 17 bases between the two ends. Germline loops: CDR1 LGHNA, CDR2 YNFKEQ. This CDR3 contains 16 residues. CDR3: CASSQGPGQPFYEQYF. DNA for the CDR3: TGTGCCAGCAGCCAAGGCCCTGGACAGCCCTTTTACGAGCAGTACTTC.

This sequence joins TRBV3-1 (or the pseudogene TRBV3-2) and TRBJ1-2; D gene ambiguous. The V end lost 5 bases, the J end lost 6 bases, and 19 bases lay between the germline ends. The V gene's germline CDR1 is LGHDT and CDR2 YNNKEL (reference sequence). This CDR3 is 15 amino acids long. The chain's CDR3 is CASSSGIDGPNGYTF. CDR3 coding DNA: TGTGCCAGCAGCTCAGGAATCGACGGCCCCAATGGCTACACCTTC.

V gene TRBV7-9 combines with J gene TRBJ2-1; 7 positions match TRBD1. With V trimmed by 1 base and J by 3 bases, 9 bases remained unmatched. The CDR3 totals 17 residues. Germline assignment: CDR1 SEHNR and CDR2 FQNEAQ (reference sequence). This CDR3 reads CASSLGNEGANYNEQFF. DNA of the CDR3: TGTGCCAGCAGCTTAGGAAACGAGGGGGCAAACTACAATGAGCAGTTCTTC.

This clone was counted ten times or more. The V call is TRBV2, the J call TRBJ2-3; D remains ambiguous. CDR3 length: 11 residues. Germline CDR1 SNHLY, CDR2 FYNNEI. V lost 5 bases, J lost 4 bases, and 4 bases lay in between. CDR3 nucleotide sequence: TGTGCCAGCAGTCCCTCAGATACGCAGTATTTT. Translated: CASSPSDTQYF. The full variable domain, completed using reference TRBV2 and TRBJ2-3, is EPEVTQTPSHQVTQMGQEVILRCVPISNHLYFYWYRQILGQKVEFLVSFYNNEISEKSEIFDDQFSVERPDGSNFTLKIRSTKLEDSAMYFCASSPSDTQYFGPGTRLTVL.

J is TRBJ1-2 and V is TRBV7-2, with D unclear. Germline V gene data show CDR1 as SGHTA and CDR2 as FQGNSA. The CDR3 is made up of 13 amino acids. Deletions cut 0 bases from V and 8 bases from J, with 10 bases between. CDR3 nucleotide sequence: TGTGCCAGCAGCTTAGCCGGAAGCGGCGGCTACACCTTC. Translated, it gives CASSLAGSGGYTF.

The V and J genes are TRBV27 and TRBJ1-5; maybe TRBD1 (5 bases). Trimming took off 6 bases at V and 0 bases at J, with 6 bases between the two ends. Per the germline V gene, CDR1 is MNHEY and CDR2 is SMNVEV (reference sequence). The length of the CDR3 is 13 residues. For the CDR3, the DNA is TGTGCCAGCAGCACAGGTAGCAATCAGCCCCAGCATTTT. The encoded protein is CASSTGSNQPQHF.

V and J are TRBV6-4 and TRBJ2-5, with D tentatively TRBD1 (6 bases). Trimming pared 6 bases from V and 1 base from J, leaving 12 bases between. The CDR3 totals 14 residues. Germline V gene sequence: CDR1 MRHNA, CDR2 SNTAGT. The CDR3 coding sequence is TGTGCCAGCAGACCGGACAGTTTCCAAGAGACCCAGTACTTC. This translates into CASRPDSFQETQYF.

V gene TRBV9 combines with J gene TRBJ1-2, with D tentatively TRBD1 (6 bases). This CDR3 spans 14 amino acids. CDR1 and CDR2 from the germline V gene are SGDLS and YYNGEE. With 3 bases removed from V and 2 bases from J, the gap between germline ends came to 11 bases. CDR3 in amino acids: CASSGSGQNYGYTF. The CDR3 DNA reads TGTGCCAGCAGCGGCTCCGGACAGAACTATGGCTACACCTTC. The whole variable domain, filled in from reference TRBV9 and TRBJ1-2, reads DSGVTQTPKHLITATGQRVTLRCSPRSGDLSVYWYQQSLDQGLQFLIQYYNGEERAKGNILERFSAQQFPDLHSELNLSSLELGDSALYFCASSGSGQNYGYTFGSGTRLTVV.

V gene TRBV7-9 combines with J gene TRBJ1-2; D remains ambiguous. Germline V gene data show CDR1 as SEHNR and CDR2 as FQNEAQ (reference sequence). The CDR3 has 15 amino acids. V lost 4 bases and J lost 2, with 14 bases in between. The DNA for the CDR3 is TGTGCCAGCAGCTCCGGCGCGACTGGGAACTATGGCTACACCTTC. This gives the protein CASSSGATGNYGYTF.

The chain recombines TRBV14 with TRBJ2-7; 10 bases fit TRBD1. J lost 2 bases, V lost 1 base, and 2 bases had no gene match. The CDR3 contains 15 residues. Germline loops: CDR1 SGHDN, CDR2 FVKESK. The CDR3, as DNA: TGTGCCAGCAGCCAAGTCGACAGGGGGCCCTACGAGCAGTACTTC. It is translated as CASSQVDRGPYEQYF.

This rearrangement joins TRBV5-4 to TRBJ1-2; 8 bases map to TRBD1. Per germline, CDR1 SGHNT and CDR2 YYREEE (reference sequence). The junction had 3 bases not matched to a gene; V was cut back by 4 bases and J by 7 bases. The CDR3 length is 12 residues. The CDR3 coding sequence is TGTGCCAGCAGCCGACAGGGGAGTGGCTACACCTTC. Amino acid sequence: CASSRQGSGYTF.

This chain joins TRBV19 and TRBJ1-5; the match to TRBD1 covers 10 bases. Per germline, CDR1 LNHDA and CDR2 SQIVND (reference sequence). The V gene end was trimmed by 4 bases and the J gene end by 0 bases; junction bases not matched to a gene: 3. The CDR3 consists of 16 residues. CDR3 nucleotide sequence: TGTGCCAGTAGTAGGACAGGGGGACTTAGCAATCAGCCCCAGCATTTT. Encoded protein: CASSRTGGLSNQPQHF. The full variable domain, with the rest looked up from reference TRBV19 and TRBJ1-5, is DGGITQSPKYLFRKEGQNVTLSCEQNLNHDAMYWYRQDPGQGLRLIYYSQIVNDFQKGDIAEGYSVSREKKESFPLTVTSAQKNPTAFYLCASSRTGGLSNQPQHFGDGTRLSIL.

The chain recombines TRBV7-6 with TRBJ2-6, with D maybe TRBD2 (6 bases). V was cut by 5 bases and J by 0 bases, with 11 bases left in between. Per germline, CDR1 SGHVS and CDR2 FNYEAQ. This CDR3 has 16 amino acids. Written as DNA, the CDR3 is TGTGCCAGCAGCGTCTTGCGGGGCTCTGGGGCCAACGTCCTGACTTTC. Translation gives CASSVLRGSGANVLTF.

This chain links TRBV4-2 with TRBJ2-7; 13 bases map to TRBD2. The CDR3 spans 13 residues. The V gene's germline CDR1 is LGHNA and CDR2 YNFKEQ. Unmatched junction bases numbered 8, after V lost 5 bases and J lost 13 bases. The DNA for the CDR3 is TGTGCCAGCAGCTCCGGGACTAGCGGGGTATTATACTTC. The encoded protein is CASSSGTSGVLYF.

This clone was recorded once. The chain recombines TRBV6-5 with TRBJ2-5; 9 bases are shared with TRBD2. CDR1 is MNHEY and CDR2 is SVGAGI in the germline V gene. This CDR3 comprises 16 residues. Trimming removed 0 bases from V and 1 base from J; junction bases left unmatched: 3. In nucleotides, the CDR3 is TGTGCCAGCAGTTACTCGGCTAGCGGGGCCCAAGAGACCCAGTACTTC. Amino acid sequence: CASSYSASGAQETQYF.

The chain employs TRBV7-3 and TRBJ2-7; possible D gene TRBD2, 6 bases. V lost 2 bases and J lost 0, with 11 bases in between. From germline, CDR1 is SGHTA and CDR2 FQGTGA. CDR3 length: 15 residues. The chain's CDR3 is CASSLRAGPSYEQYF. CDR3 DNA sequence: TGTGCCAGCAGCTTACGTGCGGGGCCCTCCTACGAGCAGTACTTC.

In DNA, the CDR3 is TGTGCCAGCAGCCCCGAGGGGGTCCGCAGCACAGATACGCAGTATTTT. Its protein is CASSPEGVRSTDTQYF. The V call is TRBV9, the J call TRBJ2-3; D perhaps matches TRBD1 (6 bases). This CDR3 region has 16 residues. CDR1 and CDR2 (germline): SGDLS, YYNGEE. V was pared by 4 bases and J by 0 bases, with 15 bases between. The complete variable domain, with remaining parts taken from reference TRBV9 and TRBJ2-3, reads DSGVTQTPKHLITATGQRVTLRCSPRSGDLSVYWYQQSLDQGLQFLIQYYNGEERAKGNILERFSAQQFPDLHSELNLSSLELGDSALYFCASSPEGVRSTDTQYFGPGTRLTVL.

CDR3: CASSKDRGEGYTF. The CDR3 DNA follows: TGTGCCAGCAGCAAAGACAGGGGAGAAGGCTACACCTTC. The rearrangement links TRBV7-2 to TRBJ1-2, with TRBD1 identical over 8 bases. Germline CDR1 reads SGHTA; CDR2 reads FQGNSA. The CDR3 length is 13 residues. With 5 bases clipped from V and 8 bases from J, the junction kept 7 bases outside the gene matches.

The V call is TRBV3-1 (or the pseudogene TRBV3-2), the J call TRBJ2-3; possibly TRBD1 for D (5 bases). The germline gives CDR1 LGHDT, CDR2 YNNKEL (reference sequence). The CDR3 has 16 amino acids. V was cut by 4 bases and J by 4 bases, with 18 bases left in between. For the CDR3, the DNA is TGTGCCAGCAGCCTAAGAATACAGGCCCTGGCAGATACGCAGTATTTT. Residues: CASSLRIQALADTQYF.

V is TRBV11-2 and J is TRBJ2-2; D might be TRBD1 (7 bases). V lost 6 bases and J 4 bases, leaving 15 bases between the germline ends. Germline assignment: CDR1 SGHAT and CDR2 FQNNGV. The CDR3 runs 15 residues. This CDR3 reads CASSQGGGSTGELFF. In DNA form, the CDR3 reads TGTGCCAGCAGTCAGGGGGGTGGGAGCACCGGGGAGCTGTTTTTT.

The chain has TRBV6-5 and TRBJ1-1; TRBD1 matches at 10 bases. The CDR3 has 14 amino acids. With V trimmed by 6 bases and J by 4 bases, 5 bases remained unmatched. CDR1 and CDR2 from the germline V gene are MNHEY and SVGAGI. The CDR3 here is CASRDRGLSTEAFF. The CDR3 DNA reads as TGTGCCAGCAGAGACAGGGGGCTGAGCACTGAAGCTTTCTTT.

The chain has TRBV7-9 and TRBJ2-7, with a possible D match to TRBD2 (5 bases). V was cut by 5 bases and J by 1 base, with 15 bases left in between. The CDR3 is 15 residues long. Germline CDR1 reads SEHNR; CDR2 reads FQNEAQ (reference sequence). The CDR3 sequence is CASSPEVGLSYEQYF. CDR3 nucleotide sequence: TGTGCCAGCAGCCCGGAGGTAGGGCTATCCTACGAGCAGTACTTC.

The rearrangement joins TRBV7-8 to TRBJ1-4; D may be TRBD1 (6 bases). The CDR3 is 15 amino acids. CDR1 SGHVS and CDR2 FQNEAQ come from the germline V gene. The V gene lost 5 bases and the J gene lost 1 base, with 11 bases spanning the gap. This CDR3 reads CASSGPTGTNEKLFF. The CDR3 DNA sequence: TGTGCCAGCAGCGGACCGACAGGAACTAATGAAAAACTGTTTTTT.